One and the same sample provided the 22 T cell receptor beta chains below, sequenced in a study of cytomegalovirus exposure and HLA in healthy donors. PCR amplification relied on 60 Vbeta primers (plus 13 Jbeta primers). Sequencing was performed with immunoSEQ multiplex PCR; in TCRdb, only in-frame clones are kept and a portion is missing. The data contain roughly 110,000 clones, approximately 70% of them singletons. The source material was PBMCs. The receptor source for this set is a woman aged 30 to 39 in good health and CMV-seronegative.

The rearrangement joins TRBV5-5 to TRBJ1-2, with D tentatively TRBD1 (6 bases). This CDR3 has 17 residues. V was pared by 4 bases and J by 4 bases, with 23 bases between. The V gene's germline CDR1 is SGHKS and CDR2 YYEKEE (reference sequence). The CDR3 loop reads CASSQDSTGEGVYGYTF. The CDR3 nucleotides are TGTGCCAGCAGCCAGGACAGCACAGGAGAGGGGGTCTATGGCTACACCTTC.

This clone was counted a few times. The chain joins TRBV11-2 to TRBJ2-1; TRBD2 might be the D (6 bases). The CDR3 covers 14 residues. Trimming stripped 5 bases from V and 4 bases from J, with 12 bases between. Germline loops: CDR1 SGHAT, CDR2 FQNNGV. The CDR3, as DNA: TGTGCCAGCAGCCCAGAGGGGACTTACAATGAGCAGTTCTTC. It translates to CASSPEGTYNEQFF.

This rearrangement joins TRBV5-4 to TRBJ1-1; a possible D gene is TRBD1 (6 bases). Trimming removed 0 bases at V and 4 bases at J, with 10 bases between. The CDR3 runs 14 residues. Germline V CDR1 and CDR2: SGHNT, YYREEE (reference sequence). The CDR3, as DNA: TGTGCCAGCAGCTTGGCGGGGGGCGGCACTGAAGCTTTCTTT. This translates into CASSLAGGGTEAFF.

The chain joins TRBV5-1 to TRBJ2-3; TRBD2 might be the D (6 bases). Germline assignment: CDR1 SGHRS and CDR2 YFSETQ. V shed 1 base and J shed 7 bases, with 16 bases lying between them. There are 15 residues in the CDR3. The CDR3 loop reads CASSLWKTGDNTQYF. The CDR3 coding sequence is TGCGCCAGCAGCTTGTGGAAAACGGGGGATAATACGCAGTATTTT.

Only a few counts were recorded for this clone. This chain uses TRBV19 with TRBJ2-7, with 10 bases fitting TRBD2. Looked up from germline, CDR1 is LNHDA and CDR2 is SQIVND (reference sequence). J was trimmed by 2 bases and V by 4 bases; bases with no gene match: 11. The CDR3 is 17 residues long. The CDR3 bases are TGTGCCAGTAGTACCCCCCGTTCTAGCGGGAGAGCCTACGAGCAGTACTTC. It encodes CASSTPRSSGRAYEQYF.

V and J are TRBV5-1 and TRBJ2-3, with TRBD2 matching 8 bases. This CDR3 has 16 residues. J lost 3 bases, V lost 4 bases, and 10 bases had no gene match. Germline loops: CDR1 SGHRS, CDR2 YFSETQ. The CDR3 sequence: CASSVGPGLETDTQYF. The CDR3 nucleotides are TGCGCCAGCAGCGTAGGTCCGGGACTAGAGACAGATACGCAGTATTTT.

The gene calls are TRBV2 and TRBJ1-2, with 7 bases aligning to TRBD1. The CDR3 loop spans 15 amino acids. Germline lookup yields CDR1 SNHLY and CDR2 FYNNEI. V was pared by 4 bases and J by 8 bases, with 13 bases of the junction left unmatched. CDR3 loop: CASSARRTGGGGYTF. For the CDR3, the DNA is TGTGCCAGCAGTGCCCGAAGGACAGGAGGGGGGGGCTACACCTTC.

This clone was detected a few times. The chain employs TRBV9 and TRBJ1-2; a weak D match, TRBD1 (6 bases). Germline CDR1 SGDLS, CDR2 YYNGEE. The CDR3 runs 13 residues. Trimming took off 4 bases at V and 8 bases at J, with 15 bases between the two ends. CDR3 bases: TGTGCCAGCAGCCTAGGAGAGGGACACGGCTACACCTTC. Protein: CASSLGEGHGYTF.

The chain joins TRBV6-5 to TRBJ1-2; TRBD1 might be the D (6 bases). Germline values: CDR1 MNHEY, CDR2 SVGAGI. This CDR3 is 15 amino acids long. Trimming removed 7 bases at V and 8 bases at J, with 23 bases between. Here the CDR3 DNA reads TGTGCCAGCATCTCAACAGGGAGCACGGCTCGGGGCTACACCTTC. This encodes CASISTGSTARGYTF.

This clone was seen just once. V usage is TRBV10-3 and J usage is TRBJ1-2; weak D call: TRBD1 (5 bases). CDR1 ENHRY and CDR2 SYGVKD come from the germline V gene. Between the trimmed V and J ends, which lost 5 bases and 5 bases, there was a span of 15 bases. The CDR3 sequence is 14 residues long. In DNA, the CDR3 is TGTGCCATCAGTCCGGGGGAACTGAGGTATGGCTACACCTTC. Its protein product is CAISPGELRYGYTF.

The rearrangement uses TRBV19 and TRBJ1-1, with TRBD1 identical over 7 bases. The CDR3 extends over 15 amino acids. Trimming at V came to 7 bases and at J to 4 bases, leaving 12 bases not matched to a gene. Germline CDR1 is LNHDA and CDR2 is SQIVND (reference sequence). CDR3 region: CASKSVEGAATEAFF. CDR3 DNA: TGTGCCAGTAAATCAGTGGAGGGGGCGGCCACTGAAGCTTTCTTT.

Note on this clone: The same CDR3 also results from other DNA sequences found in this sample. The chain carries TRBV15 and TRBJ1-4; 7 nucleotides agree with TRBD1. CDR1 and CDR2 from the germline V gene are LNHNV and YYDKDF (reference sequence). The CDR3 is 14 residues long. J lost 5 bases, V lost 1 base, and 1 base had no gene match. CDR3 in DNA: TGTGCCACCAGCAGAGGACAGGGAAATGAAAAACTGTTTTTT. Protein product: CATSRGQGNEKLFF.

V is TRBV6-1 and J is TRBJ1-5; 10 nucleotides agree with TRBD1. The germline V gene has CDR1 MNHNS and CDR2 SASEGT. Losses at the gene ends were 7 bases for V and 8 bases for J; bases not matched to a gene: 5. CDR3 length: 13 residues. CDR3 in amino acids: CASMDRGLEPQHF. As DNA, the CDR3 is TGTGCCAGCATGGACAGGGGGTTGGAGCCCCAGCATTTT.

This clone was observed once. In DNA form, the CDR3 reads TGCGCCAGCAGCCGTGGGGTGGGAGGCAATCAGCCCCAGCATTTT. Protein: CASSRGVGGNQPQHF. This chain joins TRBV5-1 and TRBJ1-5; D ambiguous. The CDR3 spans 15 residues. The V gene's germline CDR1 is SGHRS and CDR2 YFSETQ. Deletions cut 4 bases from V and 2 bases from J, with 13 bases between.

The chain has TRBV23-1 and TRBJ1-3; 9 bases are a match to TRBD1. TRBV23-1 is known as an ORF, though its function is uncertain. J gave up 3 bases and V 0 bases, and 6 bases lay outside the gene matches. The CDR3 has 17 residues. This chain's CDR3 is CASSQSSGQGHGNTIYF. The CDR3 DNA is TGCGCCAGCAGTCAATCGAGTGGACAGGGGCATGGAAACACCATATATTTT.

J is TRBJ2-3 and V is TRBV7-3, with TRBD2 identical over 13 bases. Germline CDR1 is SGHTA and CDR2 is FQGTGA. The CDR3 contains 19 residues. The V segment lost 1 base and the J segment 0 bases; nucleotides outside the gene matches: 7. The CDR3 bases are TGTGCCAGCAGCTTAATCGTCACTAGCGGGGGGGCTAGCACAGATACGCAGTATTTT. It is translated as CASSLIVTSGGASTDTQYF. Variable domain in full (rest from reference TRBV7-3 and TRBJ2-3): GAGVSQTPSNKVTEKGKYVELRCDPISGHTALYWYRQSLGQGPEFLIYFQGTGAADDSGLPNDRFFAVRPEGSVSTLKIQRTERGDSAVYLCASSLIVTSGGASTDTQYFGPGTRLTVL.

The chain employs TRBV30 and TRBJ2-2; D is perhaps TRBD2 (5 bases). CDR3 size: 14 residues. CDR1 GTSNPN and CDR2 SVGIG come from the germline V gene (reference sequence). The V end lost 3 bases, the J end lost 4 bases, and 12 bases lay between the germline ends. CDR3 nucleotides: TGTGCCTGGAGAATTCTCGGAGGCACCGGGGAGCTGTTTTTT. It yields the protein CAWRILGGTGELFF. Variable domain in full (rest from reference TRBV30 and TRBJ2-2): SQTIHQWPATLVQPVGSPLSLECTVEGTSNPNLYWYRQAAGRGLQLLFYSVGIGQISSEVPQNLSASRPQDRQFILSSKKLLLSDSGFYLCAWRILGGTGELFFGEGSRLTVL.

V gene TRBV10-3 combines with J gene TRBJ1-2; D is unresolved. The germline gives CDR1 ENHRY, CDR2 SYGVKD. Between the trimmed V and J ends, which lost 10 bases and 8 bases, there was a span of 20 bases. There are 13 residues in the CDR3. CDR3 sequence: CATRRDSAGGYTF. CDR3 nucleotides: TGTGCCACCCGGAGAGACTCAGCCGGAGGCTACACCTTC.

The V gene is TRBV27, the J gene TRBJ1-1, with 8 bases lining up with TRBD1. This CDR3 contains 14 residues. V was clipped by 3 bases and J by 14 bases; unmatched bases: 14. Germline CDR1 and CDR2: MNHEY and SMNVEV (reference sequence). CDR3 nucleotide sequence: TGTGCCAGCAGTTTCAACGAAGCCGGGACAGGACAATTCTTT. Protein: CASSFNEAGTGQFF.

The gene calls are TRBV25-1 and TRBJ2-7; D is possibly TRBD2 (5 bases). The germline V and J ends were trimmed by 8 bases and 6 bases, with 8 bases remaining between them. This CDR3 comprises 10 residues. Germline CDR1 is MGHDK and CDR2 is SYGVNS. CDR3 amino acids: CASGESEQYF. CDR3 in DNA: TGTGCCAGCGGGGAGAGCGAGCAGTACTTC.

The chain uses TRBV30 and TRBJ1-1; possible D gene TRBD1, 6 bases. V was pared by 4 bases and J by 6 bases, with 12 bases between. CDR1 and CDR2 from the germline V gene are GTSNPN and SVGIG (reference sequence). The length of the CDR3 is 12 residues. The CDR3 bases are TGTGCCTGGATTGGACAGACCCCTGAAGCTTTCTTT. Its protein is CAWIGQTPEAFF.

This clone was seen a handful of times. The gene calls are TRBV30 and TRBJ2-1; the D gene is possibly TRBD2 (5 bases). The CDR3 has 14 amino acids. Germline V gives CDR1 GTSNPN, CDR2 SVGIG (reference sequence). V gave up 0 bases and J gave up 8 bases, with 14 bases separating them. The chain's CDR3 is CAWSVPGSPDEQFF. DNA of the CDR3: TGTGCCTGGAGTGTTCCGGGAAGCCCGGATGAGCAGTTCTTC.